Each of the 3 T cell receptor beta chains below was sequenced from the same sample in a study of OX40 agonist ivuxolimab in advanced cancers. The protocol used for the library was the immunoSEQ multiplex PCR assay. Not all clones reach the TCRdb copy of this immuneACCESS table, which keeps in-frame sequences only. Checked studies attribute under half of the gap to unresolved V genes and leave the rest unexplained. For this sample there are about 120,000 clones; over 75% appear just once. In total, the top ten clones hold 0.55% to 0.7% of the sample. This specimen was CD4+ or CD8+ T cells sorted from blood, taken in a trial of the OX40 agonist ivuxolimab. These receptors came from an adult with an advanced solid tumor such as melanoma, head and neck, liver or kidney cancer.

The chain uses TRBV19 and TRBJ2-1; tentatively, D is TRBD2 (6 bases). This CDR3 is 11 amino acids long. V was shortened by 9 bases and J by 6 bases, with 9 bases between the two germline ends. Per germline, CDR1 LNHDA and CDR2 SQIVND (reference sequence). This chain's CDR3 is CASGGVNEQFF. The CDR3 nucleotides read TGTGCCAGCGGGGGTGTCAATGAGCAGTTCTTC.

The chain is built from TRBV4-3 and TRBJ1-1, with unresolved D. With 3 bases removed from V and 1 base from J, the gap between germline ends came to 18 bases. CDR3 length: 17 residues. Per germline, CDR1 LGHNA and CDR2 YSLEER. The CDR3 coding sequence is TGCGCCAGCAGCCACCGGAATTTTCTTACCGCGAACACTGAAGCTTTCTTT. It specifies CASSHRNFLTANTEAFF.

The table lists this clone with a count of one. The chain joins TRBV7-9 to TRBJ2-3, with D tentatively TRBD1 (7 bases). CDR1 and CDR2 from the germline V gene are SEHNR and FQNEAQ (reference sequence). This CDR3 has 14 amino acids. Trimming took off 7 bases at V and 4 bases at J, with 15 bases between the two ends. The CDR3 here is CASNPQGGSDTQYF. CDR3 in DNA: TGTGCCAGCAACCCTCAGGGGGGCTCAGATACGCAGTATTTT.